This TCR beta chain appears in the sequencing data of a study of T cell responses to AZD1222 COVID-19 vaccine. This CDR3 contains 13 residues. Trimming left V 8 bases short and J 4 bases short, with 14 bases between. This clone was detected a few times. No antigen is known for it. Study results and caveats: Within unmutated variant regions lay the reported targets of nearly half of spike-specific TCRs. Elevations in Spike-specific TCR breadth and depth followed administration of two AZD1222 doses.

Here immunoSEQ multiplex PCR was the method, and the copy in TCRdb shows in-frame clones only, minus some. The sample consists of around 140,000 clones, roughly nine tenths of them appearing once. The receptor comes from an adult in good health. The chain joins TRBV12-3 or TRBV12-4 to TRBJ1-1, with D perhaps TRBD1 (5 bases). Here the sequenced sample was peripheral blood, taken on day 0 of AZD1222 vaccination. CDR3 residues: CASFRGDGTEAFF. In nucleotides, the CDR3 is TGTGCCAGCTTTAGAGGGGATGGCACTGAAGCTTTCTTT.